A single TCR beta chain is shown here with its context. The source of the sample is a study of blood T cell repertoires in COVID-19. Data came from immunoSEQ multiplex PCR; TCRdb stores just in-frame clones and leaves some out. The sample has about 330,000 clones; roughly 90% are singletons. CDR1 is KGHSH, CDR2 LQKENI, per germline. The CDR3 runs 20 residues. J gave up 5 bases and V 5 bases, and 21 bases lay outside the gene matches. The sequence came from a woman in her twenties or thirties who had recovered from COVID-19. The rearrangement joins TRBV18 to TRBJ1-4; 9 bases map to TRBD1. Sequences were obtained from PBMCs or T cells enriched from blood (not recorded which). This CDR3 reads CASSSPAGTGWDTPNEKLFF. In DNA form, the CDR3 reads TGTGCCAGCTCAAGCCCGGCCGGGACAGGGTGGGATACACCGAATGAAAAACTGTTTTTT.